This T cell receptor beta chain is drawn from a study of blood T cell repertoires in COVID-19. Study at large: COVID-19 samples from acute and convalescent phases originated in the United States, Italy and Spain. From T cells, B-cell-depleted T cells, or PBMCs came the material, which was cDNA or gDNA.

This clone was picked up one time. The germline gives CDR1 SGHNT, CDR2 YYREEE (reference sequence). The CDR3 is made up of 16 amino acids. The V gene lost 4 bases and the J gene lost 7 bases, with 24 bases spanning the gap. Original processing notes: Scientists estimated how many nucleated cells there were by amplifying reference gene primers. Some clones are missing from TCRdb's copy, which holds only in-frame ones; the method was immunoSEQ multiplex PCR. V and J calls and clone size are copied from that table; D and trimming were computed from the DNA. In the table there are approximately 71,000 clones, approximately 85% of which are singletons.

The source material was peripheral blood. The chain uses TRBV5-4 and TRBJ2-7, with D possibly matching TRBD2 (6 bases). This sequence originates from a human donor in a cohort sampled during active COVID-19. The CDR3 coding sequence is TGTGCCAGCAGCCCCCTCGTTGGCACCCGGCGGGGTGAGCAGTACTTC. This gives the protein CASSPLVGTRRGEQYF.